This entry lists 30 T cell receptor beta chains sequenced from one sample in a study of PD-1 blockade in mismatch repair-deficient tumors. The data were produced by immunoSEQ multiplex PCR, yet TCRdb's version contains in-frame clones alone and is incomplete. The table lists about 63,000 clones, about nine tenths of them singletons. Specimen: peripheral blood, collected 52 weeks after starting pembrolizumab. All receptors derive from an adult with mismatch repair-deficient cancer.

The genes are TRBV6-4 and TRBJ1-2, with TRBD1 as a possible D gene (6 bases). The CDR3 has 13 residues. Trimming removed 0 bases from V and 8 bases from J, with 10 bases in between. The germline V gene has CDR1 MRHNA and CDR2 SNTAGT. The CDR3 DNA is TGTGCCAGCAGTGACTCAAGGGGGGGAGGCTACACCTTC. Translated: CASSDSRGGGYTF.

The count of this clone is one. The chain combines TRBV5-1 with TRBJ2-1; D perhaps matches TRBD2 (6 bases). The CDR3 length is 17 residues. Trimming shortened V by 4 bases and J by 0 bases, and 17 bases separated the two germline ends. Germline assignment: CDR1 SGHRS and CDR2 YFSETQ. Here the CDR3 reads CASSRDSSESSYNEQFF. The CDR3 DNA reads as TGCGCCAGCAGCCGGGATTCTAGCGAGAGCTCCTACAATGAGCAGTTCTTC. The variable domain in full, with the rest retrieved from reference TRBV5-1 and TRBJ2-1, is KAGVTQTPRYLIKTRGQQVTLSCSPISGHRSVSWYQQTPGQGLQFLFEYFSETQRNKGNFPGRFSGRQFSNSRSEMNVSTLELGDSALYLCASSRDSSESSYNEQFFGPGTRLTVL.

This clone was detected only once. The rearrangement links TRBV14 to TRBJ2-7; perhaps TRBD2 as D (6 bases). The CDR3 contains 13 residues. Trimming removed 5 bases at V and 5 bases at J, with 13 bases between. Germline values: CDR1 SGHDN, CDR2 FVKESK. The CDR3: CASSSGVRDEQYF. In nucleotides, the CDR3 is TGTGCCAGCAGCTCGGGGGTTAGGGACGAGCAGTACTTC.

The gene calls are TRBV14 and TRBJ1-2; D possibly corresponds to TRBD1 (5 bases). The germline CDR1 and CDR2 sequences are SGHDN and FVKESK. This CDR3 comprises 13 residues. The V and J ends lost 4 bases and 5 bases respectively, with 11 bases between them. The CDR3 is CASSPFGGYGYTF. CDR3 in DNA: TGTGCCAGCAGCCCCTTCGGGGGGTATGGCTACACCTTC.

The sample holds one count of this clone. The gene calls are TRBV6-5 and TRBJ2-7; 9 bases line up with TRBD1. The CDR3 has 16 amino acids. The J segment lost 5 bases and the V segment lost 0 bases, leaving 8 bases of the junction unmatched. Germline V gene data show CDR1 as MNHEY and CDR2 as SVGAGI. CDR3 DNA: TGTGCCAGCAGTTACTCGCCCCGACAGGGGGTTGACGAGCAGTACTTC. This codes for CASSYSPRQGVDEQYF.

This chain connects TRBV4-1 to TRBJ2-3; unclear D gene. This CDR3 spans 16 amino acids. Germline CDR1 reads MGHRA; CDR2 reads YSYEKL. V was shortened by 0 bases and J by 0 bases, with 10 bases between the two germline ends. CDR3 region: CASSQEWAASTDTQYF. The CDR3 region has the DNA TGCGCCAGCAGCCAAGAATGGGCGGCAAGCACAGATACGCAGTATTTT.

The V gene is TRBV7-2, the J gene TRBJ2-3; no firm D call. The CDR3 has 15 amino acids. V was shortened by 5 bases and J by 4 bases, with 16 bases between the two germline ends. Germline V CDR1 and CDR2: SGHTA, FQGNSA. The CDR3 loop reads CASSAAGGSSDTQYF. The CDR3 DNA is TGTGCCAGCAGCGCCGCCGGCGGTAGTTCAGATACGCAGTATTTT.

The rearrangement joins TRBV5-1 to TRBJ1-1; D gene unclear. The V and J ends lost 2 bases and 1 base respectively, with 6 bases between them. CDR1 is SGHRS and CDR2 is YFSETQ in the germline V gene. The CDR3 runs to 13 residues. The CDR3 DNA reads as TGCGCCAGCAGCTTTCGGGGGAACACTGAAGCTTTCTTT. This gives the protein CASSFRGNTEAFF.

This clone appeared a single time. The chain's CDR3 is CASSLDTGTGNEQYF. CDR3 coding DNA: TGTGCCAGCAGCTTAGATACCGGGACAGGGAACGAGCAGTACTTC. V is TRBV7-6 and J is TRBJ2-7, with 9 bases aligning to TRBD1. The CDR3 spans 15 residues. Germline trimming cut 1 base from V and 5 bases from J; bases unmatched to any gene: 6. Germline CDR1 reads SGHVS; CDR2 reads FNYEAQ.

This chain connects TRBV7-2 to TRBJ2-7, with TRBD1 as a possible D gene (6 bases). V shed 4 bases and J shed 2 bases, with 12 bases lying between them. The CDR3 loop spans 14 amino acids. CDR1 SGHTA and CDR2 FQGNSA come from the germline V gene. As DNA, the CDR3 is TGTGCCAGCAGCTCACCGGGACATACCTACGAGCAGTACTTC. Its protein product is CASSSPGHTYEQYF.

The gene calls are TRBV28 and TRBJ2-2; D is uncertain. V lost 4 bases and J 2 bases, leaving 11 bases between the germline ends. This CDR3 region has 15 residues. The germline V gene encodes CDR1 MDHEN and CDR2 SYDVKM. DNA for the CDR3: TGTGCCAGCAGTTCACCCCAGAAAAACACCGGGGAGCTGTTTTTT. Amino acid sequence: CASSSPQKNTGELFF.

The chain carries TRBV29-1 and TRBJ1-1; D call uncertain. V was trimmed by 4 bases and J by 0 bases, leaving 9 bases between them. The CDR3 is made up of 13 amino acids. Germline CDR1 and CDR2: SQVTM and ANQGSEA. The CDR3 DNA reads TGCAGCGTTGCGGCATTTATGAACACTGAAGCTTTCTTT. This gives the protein CSVAAFMNTEAFF.

This clone was picked up one time. The V and J genes are TRBV29-1 and TRBJ1-2, with 7 bases identical to TRBD1. Germline loops: CDR1 SQVTM, CDR2 ANQGSEA. V gave up 2 bases and J gave up 6 bases; unmatched junction bases: 9. CDR3 length: 14 residues. In nucleotides, the CDR3 is TGCAGCGTTGAAAGACAGGGTGCCTCTAATGGCTACACCTTC. It is translated as CSVERQGASNGYTF.

V is TRBV9 and J is TRBJ2-7; TRBD2 agrees at 13 bases. Germline assignment: CDR1 SGDLS and CDR2 YYNGEE. J gave up 3 bases and V 2 bases, and 2 bases lay outside the gene matches. The CDR3 loop spans 15 amino acids. CDR3 bases: TGTGCCAGCAGCGTCGGGACTAGCGGGAACTACGAGCAGTACTTC. Amino acid sequence: CASSVGTSGNYEQYF. The full variable domain, rest sourced from reference TRBV9 and TRBJ2-7, is DSGVTQTPKHLITATGQRVTLRCSPRSGDLSVYWYQQSLDQGLQFLIQYYNGEERAKGNILERFSAQQFPDLHSELNLSSLELGDSALYFCASSVGTSGNYEQYFGPGTRLTVT.

Only a few counts were recorded for this clone. The V call is TRBV27, the J call TRBJ1-2; D call uncertain. Trimming cost V 6 bases and J 2 bases, with 16 bases left between them. CDR1 and CDR2 (germline): MNHEY, SMNVEV (reference sequence). The CDR3 length is 15 residues. CDR3 nucleotide sequence: TGTGCCAGCAGCTCCGGACTTTCGGGAAACTATGGCTACACCTTC. This encodes CASSSGLSGNYGYTF.

The chain employs TRBV4-1 and TRBJ1-1; no reliable D call. The CDR3 runs 13 residues. Germline values: CDR1 MGHRA, CDR2 YSYEKL. V was clipped by 7 bases and J by 1 base, with 10 bases between them. This CDR3 is CASKGAGNTEAFF. In DNA form, the CDR3 reads TGCGCCAGCAAAGGTGCCGGGAACACTGAAGCTTTCTTT.

The rearrangement joins TRBV4-1 to TRBJ2-7; D is undetermined. Germline CDR1 MGHRA, CDR2 YSYEKL. The V gene lost 0 bases and the J gene lost 6 bases, with 3 bases spanning the gap. This CDR3 is built from 11 residues. The CDR3 loop reads CASSQDREQYF. The CDR3 DNA sequence: TGCGCCAGCAGCCAAGATCGCGAGCAGTACTTC.

This chain joins TRBV5-6 and TRBJ2-3; D may be TRBD1 (6 bases). Germline assignment: CDR1 SGHDT and CDR2 YYEEEE. V shed 0 bases and J shed 0 bases, with 14 bases lying between them. The CDR3 spans 17 residues. The DNA of the CDR3 is TGTGCCAGCAGCTTGGCTGGTTGGACAGCTAGCACAGATACGCAGTATTTT. This sequence encodes CASSLAGWTASTDTQYF.

This clone appeared once. The rearrangement uses TRBV9 and TRBJ2-1; D not certain. CDR1 is SGDLS, CDR2 YYNGEE, per germline. There are 13 residues in the CDR3. Trimming removed 6 bases at V and 5 bases at J, with 12 bases between. The DNA for the CDR3 is TGTGCCAGCAATTTGGTGACTCACAATGAGCAGTTCTTC. It codes for CASNLVTHNEQFF.

The gene calls are TRBV4-3 and TRBJ2-4; 8 bases are shared with TRBD2. V was clipped by 11 bases and J by 13 bases; unmatched bases: 13. Germline V gene data show CDR1 as LGHNA and CDR2 as YSLEER. CDR3 length: 12 amino acids. Here the CDR3 DNA reads TGCGCCCGAGCCACCCTAGCGGGTTTACAGTACTTC. It specifies CARATLAGLQYF.

J is TRBJ1-2 and V is TRBV29-1, with a weak D call TRBD1 (6 bases). The V gene's germline CDR1 is SQVTM and CDR2 ANQGSEA. V lost 8 bases, J lost 3 bases, and 19 bases lay in between. CDR3 length: 14 amino acids. The CDR3 coding sequence is TGCAGCTCACAGGGTTTGAGGTCCTACTATGGCTACACCTTC. Protein product: CSSQGLRSYYGYTF.

The rearrangement joins TRBV4-1 to TRBJ2-3; TRBD2 might be the D (5 bases). This CDR3 spans 14 amino acids. Germline V gives CDR1 MGHRA, CDR2 YSYEKL. Deletions cut 3 bases from V and 11 bases from J, with 18 bases between. The CDR3 loop reads CASSHMDSPTVQYF. The CDR3 DNA reads as TGCGCCAGCAGCCACATGGACTCGCCCACAGTGCAGTATTTT.

This CDR3 reads CASTLGGLADYEQYF. The DNA of the CDR3 is TGTGCCAGCACGCTAGGGGGACTAGCCGACTACGAGCAGTACTTC. The chain combines TRBV7-6 with TRBJ2-7, with TRBD2 matching over 9 bases. Germline CDR1 is SGHVS and CDR2 is FNYEAQ. The CDR3 runs 15 residues. The J segment lost 3 bases and the V segment lost 7 bases, leaving 10 bases of the junction unmatched.

This clone appeared once. The chain has TRBV10-2 and TRBJ2-2; D possibly corresponds to TRBD2 (6 bases). The CDR3 runs to 20 residues. CDR1 is WSHSY and CDR2 is SAAADI in the germline V gene. Trimming cost V 1 base and J 3 bases, with 24 bases left between them. The CDR3 loop reads CASSEWGRFGLAGHTGELFF. CDR3 DNA: TGCGCCAGCAGTGAGTGGGGCAGGTTCGGACTGGCGGGACACACCGGGGAGCTGTTTTTT.

This chain uses TRBV4-3 with TRBJ2-1; possible D gene TRBD2, 6 bases. This CDR3 spans 14 amino acids. Germline-derived CDR1 and CDR2 are LGHNA and YSLEER. Trimming removed 4 bases from V and 10 bases from J, with 17 bases in between. CDR3 in amino acids: CASSRLTTGDEQFF. Here the CDR3 DNA reads TGCGCCAGCAGCCGCCTTACCACGGGGGACGAGCAGTTCTTC.

On this clone itself: The sample carries other DNA sequences with the same CDR3. V gene TRBV5-4 combines with J gene TRBJ1-1, with D perhaps matching TRBD1 (5 bases). This CDR3 is built from 16 residues. The V end lost 4 bases, the J end lost 2 bases, and 18 bases lay between the germline ends. Looked up from germline, CDR1 is SGHNT and CDR2 is YYREEE (reference sequence). Written as DNA, the CDR3 is TGTGCCAGCAGCCTGGAGGGGAGGGGATCAAACACTGAAGCTTTCTTT. Its translation: CASSLEGRGSNTEAFF.

This clone occurred once. The chain is built from TRBV11-3 and TRBJ2-2, with TRBD2 matching 7 bases. J lost 3 bases, V lost 5 bases, and 21 bases had no gene match. The CDR3 totals 20 residues. Germline lookup yields CDR1 SGHNT and CDR2 YENEEA. The CDR3 sequence: CASSPVNRLQRTRYTGELFF. The CDR3 region has the DNA TGTGCCAGCAGCCCAGTGAACCGATTACAGAGGACTAGATACACCGGGGAGCTGTTTTTT.

The chain links TRBV29-1 to TRBJ2-5; a weak D match, TRBD2 (6 bases). The germline V gene encodes CDR1 SQVTM and CDR2 ANQGSEA. Trimming shortened V by 3 bases and J by 2 bases, and 16 bases separated the two germline ends. The CDR3 spans 15 residues. CDR3 nucleotide sequence: TGCAGCGTTGATGGCGGGGACTGGGGTCAAGAGACCCAGTACTTC. It is translated as CSVDGGDWGQETQYF. The full variable domain, rest sourced from reference TRBV29-1 and TRBJ2-5, is SAVISQKPSRDICQRGTSLTIQCQVDSQVTMMFWYRQQPGQSLTLIATANQGSEATYESGFVIDKFPISRPNLTFSTLTVSNMSPEDSSIYLCSVDGGDWGQETQYFGPGTRLLVL.

The CDR3 DNA follows: TGTGCCAGCAGCTTTCAGACAGGGGGCTACTATGGCTACACCTTC. It yields the protein CASSFQTGGYYGYTF. This chain uses TRBV14 with TRBJ1-2; 10 bases agree with TRBD1. The CDR3 consists of 15 residues. V shed 5 bases, J shed 3 bases, and the junction held 6 bases outside the gene matches. The V gene's germline CDR1 is SGHDN and CDR2 FVKESK.

This chain connects TRBV4-1 to TRBJ2-1; D is unresolved. Germline V gene sequence: CDR1 MGHRA, CDR2 YSYEKL. The V end was cut by 0 bases, the J end by 10 bases, with 7 bases between. This CDR3 has 12 residues. The CDR3 protein is CASSQDGGEQFF. CDR3 nucleotide sequence: TGCGCCAGCAGCCAAGATGGTGGGGAGCAGTTCTTC.